The 24 T cell receptor beta chains in this list originate from one sample, sequenced in a study of shared clonotypes between healthy human individuals. Libraries were prepared by immunoSEQ multiplex PCR; TCRdb keeps only in-frame clonotypes and omits some of them. There are approximately 2.4 million clones in the sample; under 97% occur only once, and approximately 0.13% lies in the top ten. Sequenced: naive CD4+ T cells sorted from blood. Subset in this sample: CD45RA+ positively selected. These receptor sequences come from a man aged 18 to 30 in good health.

The rearrangement joins TRBV5-1 to TRBJ2-4, with 8 bases aligning to TRBD1. Germline CDR1 and CDR2: SGHRS and YFSETQ. The trim removed 0 bases at V and 5 bases at J, leaving 1 base unmatched. This CDR3 is built from 14 residues. The CDR3 region is CASSLEQGENIQYF. CDR3 nucleotide sequence: TGCGCCAGCAGCTTGGAACAGGGGGAAAACATTCAGTACTTC.

This sequence joins TRBV28 and TRBJ2-2; D remains ambiguous. The CDR3 is 15 residues long. V was clipped by 4 bases and J by 7 bases, with 16 bases between them. CDR1 is MDHEN and CDR2 is SYDVKM in the germline V gene. The CDR3 region is CASSSGSAGSGELFF. In DNA, the CDR3 is TGTGCCAGCAGTTCCGGGTCTGCAGGTAGCGGGGAGCTGTTTTTT. The complete variable domain, with remaining parts taken from reference TRBV28 and TRBJ2-2, reads DVKVTQSSRYLVKRTGEKVFLECVQDMDHENMFWYRQDPGLGLRLIYFSYDVKMKEKGDIPEGYSVSREKKERFSLILESASTNQTSMYLCASSSGSAGSGELFFGEGSRLTVL.

The rearrangement joins TRBV9 to TRBJ2-3, with 15 bases matching TRBD2. The V gene's germline CDR1 is SGDLS and CDR2 YYNGEE. The CDR3 loop spans 16 amino acids. The V segment lost 4 bases and the J segment 4 bases; nucleotides outside the gene matches: 4. CDR3: CASSLRTSGGADTQYF. The CDR3 DNA reads as TGTGCCAGCAGCCTTCGGACTAGCGGGGGGGCAGATACGCAGTATTTT.

Here the CDR3 DNA reads TGCGCCAGCAGCCAAGTTCAGGGGACATGGGCCGTTAATGAAAAACTGTTTTTT. It translates to CASSQVQGTWAVNEKLFF. The chain carries TRBV4-1 and TRBJ1-4; D might be TRBD1 (6 bases). Germline V lookup: CDR1 MGHRA, CDR2 YSYEKL. The CDR3 runs 18 residues. V lost 1 base and J lost 4, with 19 bases in between.

The chain recombines TRBV6-6 with TRBJ1-5; a weak D match, TRBD1 (6 bases). V dropped 6 bases and J dropped 3 bases, with 12 bases sitting between them. This CDR3 is built from 14 residues. Germline V gene sequence: CDR1 MNHNY, CDR2 SVGAGI (reference sequence). The CDR3 protein is CASSRGQSNQPQHF. The CDR3 bases are TGTGCCAGCAGCCGAGGACAGTCCAATCAGCCCCAGCATTTT.

The J gene is TRBJ1-1, the V gene TRBV6-6; weak D call: TRBD1 (5 bases). Germline V gene lookup returns CDR1 MNHNY and CDR2 SVGAGI (reference sequence). The CDR3 covers 16 residues. Trimming removed 6 bases at V and 0 bases at J, with 17 bases between. CDR3 coding DNA: TGTGCCAGCAGCCCCGGGGGGATTCGGATGAACACTGAAGCTTTCTTT. Protein product: CASSPGGIRMNTEAFF.

The rearrangement links TRBV28 to TRBJ2-7, with D hard to call. CDR3 length: 17 residues. Trimming pared 4 bases from V and 0 bases from J, leaving 19 bases between. Looked up from germline, CDR1 is MDHEN and CDR2 is SYDVKM. CDR3 loop: CASSSQRPTSSSYEQYF. In nucleotides, the CDR3 is TGTGCCAGCAGTTCCCAGCGTCCGACGAGTAGCTCCTACGAGCAGTACTTC.

The genes are TRBV5-8 and TRBJ1-4; D unresolved. Trimming took 0 bases from V and 7 from J, leaving 13 bases between them. Germline assignment: CDR1 SGHTS and CDR2 YDEGEE. CDR3 length: 15 amino acids. This CDR3 is CASSLGPLRGEKLFF. DNA of the CDR3: TGTGCCAGCAGCTTGGGACCGCTCCGGGGTGAAAAACTGTTTTTT.

The chain joins TRBV9 to TRBJ1-1, with no clear D. V was trimmed by 0 bases and J by 5 bases, leaving 8 bases between them. The CDR3 loop spans 13 amino acids. CDR1 is SGDLS and CDR2 is YYNGEE in the germline V gene. The CDR3 sequence is CASSVDTETEAFF. The CDR3 coding sequence is TGTGCCAGCAGCGTAGACACAGAAACTGAAGCTTTCTTT.

V usage is TRBV7-9 and J usage is TRBJ1-1; TRBD1 matches at 7 bases. Germline V gives CDR1 SEHNR, CDR2 FQNEAQ (reference sequence). Germline trimming cut 4 bases from V and 6 bases from J; bases unmatched to any gene: 11. This CDR3 has 15 residues. The CDR3 DNA sequence: TGTGCCAGCAGCTACCCTAGACAGGGTCCCCCTGAAGCTTTCTTT. Translating it yields CASSYPRQGPPEAFF.

The chain uses TRBV15 and TRBJ2-5; D remains unclear. Germline CDR1 reads LNHNV; CDR2 reads YYDKDF (reference sequence). The CDR3 runs to 15 residues. The V gene lost 0 bases and the J gene lost 4 bases, with 12 bases spanning the gap. In DNA, the CDR3 is TGTGCCACCAGCAGAGATCGACGACTTTCAGAGACCCAGTACTTC. This translates into CATSRDRRLSETQYF.

This clone showed up just once. The chain joins TRBV5-4 to TRBJ1-5, with 7 bases fitting TRBD1. There are 15 residues in the CDR3. The J segment lost 5 bases and the V segment lost 4 bases, leaving 9 bases of the junction unmatched. Germline CDR1 reads SGHNT; CDR2 reads YYREEE (reference sequence). DNA for the CDR3: TGTGCCAGCAGCATCCGGGACAGAACCGATCAGCCCCAGCATTTT. It is translated as CASSIRDRTDQPQHF. Full variable domain (missing parts from reference TRBV5-4 and TRBJ1-5): ETGVTQSPTHLIKTRGQQVTLRCSSQSGHNTVSWYQQALGQGPQFIFQYYREEENGRGNFPPRFSGLQFPNYSSELNVNALELDDSALYLCASSIRDRTDQPQHFGDGTRLSIL.

The CDR3 here is CAWRELVRTDTQYF. The CDR3 DNA reads TGTGCCTGGAGGGAACTAGTCAGGACAGATACGCAGTATTTT. The chain uses TRBV30 and TRBJ2-3, with TRBD2 as a possible D gene (5 bases). CDR1 is GTSNPN and CDR2 is SVGIG in the germline V gene (reference sequence). The CDR3 runs 14 residues. V was clipped by 3 bases and J by 3 bases, with 13 bases between them.

The CDR3 is CASSYSGHTDTQYF. The CDR3, as DNA: TGTGCCAGCAGTTACTCGGGACACACAGATACGCAGTATTTT. The J gene is TRBJ2-3, the V gene TRBV6-6; the D gene is possibly TRBD1 (6 bases). This CDR3 has 14 amino acids. Germline V gene sequence: CDR1 MNHNY, CDR2 SVGAGI (reference sequence). The V end lost 0 bases, the J end lost 2 bases, and 6 bases lay between the germline ends.

The J gene is TRBJ1-5, the V gene TRBV2, with D tentatively TRBD1 (6 bases). CDR3 length: 15 amino acids. V was cut by 7 bases and J by 0 bases, with 13 bases left in between. Germline loops: CDR1 SNHLY, CDR2 FYNNEI. The CDR3 protein is CASTVEGDSNQPQHF. As DNA, the CDR3 is TGTGCCAGCACCGTGGAGGGGGATAGCAATCAGCCCCAGCATTTT.

The chain is built from TRBV2 and TRBJ2-7; D remains ambiguous. The length of the CDR3 is 13 residues. V was trimmed by 1 base and J by 4 bases, leaving 8 bases between them. Looked up from germline, CDR1 is SNHLY and CDR2 is FYNNEI. The CDR3 region is CASSEEGTYEQYF. The CDR3 DNA is TGTGCCAGCAGTGAAGAGGGCACATACGAGCAGTACTTC. Using reference TRBV2 and TRBJ2-7 for the parts outside the CDR3, the full variable domain is EPEVTQTPSHQVTQMGQEVILRCVPISNHLYFYWYRQILGQKVEFLVSFYNNEISEKSEIFDDQFSVERPDGSNFTLKIRSTKLEDSAMYFCASSEEGTYEQYFGPGTRLTVT.

This clone showed up just once. The gene calls are TRBV10-3 and TRBJ2-5; 7 nucleotides agree with TRBD1. Germline values: CDR1 ENHRY, CDR2 SYGVKD. Losses at the gene ends were 11 bases for V and 2 bases for J; bases not matched to a gene: 14. The CDR3 runs 15 residues. The CDR3 region has the DNA TGTGCCTCCAGAGGGTCAGGGGGTCTTCAAGAGACCCAGTACTTC. Its translation: CASRGSGGLQETQYF.

The chain uses TRBV9 and TRBJ2-2, with 13 bases lining up with TRBD2. The CDR3 covers 17 residues. Germline V CDR1 and CDR2: SGDLS, YYNGEE. Unmatched junction bases numbered 4, after V lost 0 bases and J lost 5 bases. The CDR3 loop is CASSVGGLAGSTGELFF. DNA of the CDR3: TGTGCCAGCAGCGTAGGGGGACTAGCGGGAAGTACCGGGGAGCTGTTTTTT.

CDR3 loop: CASRPSGSSDTQYF. CDR3 in DNA: TGCGCCAGCAGGCCTAGCGGGTCCTCAGATACGCAGTATTTT. The chain is built from TRBV5-1 and TRBJ2-3; the match to TRBD2 covers 8 bases. The CDR3 sequence is 14 residues long. Germline V gene sequence: CDR1 SGHRS, CDR2 YFSETQ. Germline trimming cut 5 bases from V and 4 bases from J; bases unmatched to any gene: 6.

V gene TRBV6-1 combines with J gene TRBJ1-5; D is perhaps TRBD1 (6 bases). The CDR3 contains 15 residues. V dropped 6 bases and J dropped 9 bases, with 21 bases sitting between them. Germline CDR1 reads MNHNS; CDR2 reads SASEGT. The CDR3 nucleotides are TGTGCCAGCAGCACAGAATTAACAGGGTATTCGCCCCAGCATTTT. Translated, it gives CASSTELTGYSPQHF.

The V and J genes are TRBV28 and TRBJ2-3, with D possibly being TRBD1 (6 bases). V dropped 3 bases and J dropped 5 bases, with 12 bases sitting between them. The length of the CDR3 is 14 residues. Germline V lookup: CDR1 MDHEN, CDR2 SYDVKM. CDR3 amino acids: CASSFGGAIDTQYF. The DNA of the CDR3 is TGTGCCAGCAGTTTTGGGGGCGCGATAGATACGCAGTATTTT.

This chain links TRBV18 with TRBJ1-4; D is perhaps TRBD1 (6 bases). V lost 3 bases to trimming and J lost 8 bases, with 19 bases between them. This CDR3 has 16 residues. Germline V CDR1 and CDR2: KGHSH, LQKENI. CDR3 DNA sequence: TGTGCCAGCTCACCGGGGATGGGAGCCGGGGGCGAAAAACTGTTTTTT. Translating gives CASSPGMGAGGEKLFF.

This chain joins TRBV18 and TRBJ1-1; no clear D. Trimming stripped 3 bases from V and 1 base from J, with 12 bases between. CDR1 KGHSH and CDR2 LQKENI come from the germline V gene. CDR3 length: 15 amino acids. The chain's CDR3 is CASSPVAAANTEAFF. CDR3 DNA sequence: TGTGCCAGCTCACCTGTGGCCGCAGCGAACACTGAAGCTTTCTTT.

V usage is TRBV7-2 and J usage is TRBJ1-6; maybe TRBD1 (6 bases). Germline V gene lookup returns CDR1 SGHTA and CDR2 FQGNSA. Trimming cost V 2 bases and J 7 bases, with 12 bases left between them. The CDR3 consists of 15 residues. This chain's CDR3 is CASSLSHRVNSPLHF. In nucleotides, the CDR3 is TGTGCCAGCAGCTTATCTCACAGGGTAAATTCACCCCTCCACTTT.